This T cell receptor beta chain comes out of a study of blood T cell repertoires in COVID-19. On the study more broadly: Sources were T cells, B-cell-depleted T cells, or PBMCs; the material itself was cDNA or gDNA.

Germline V gives CDR1 MNHNY, CDR2 SVGAGI (reference sequence). This CDR3 has 15 amino acids. The trim removed 2 bases at V and 6 bases at J, leaving 6 bases unmatched. In the original analysis: It was from reference gene primer amplification that nucleated cell counts were estimated. The assay was immunoSEQ multiplex PCR, and TCRdb's table has in-frame clones only and misses some. D and trimming come from the DNA, and the V and J calls and clone size come from that table. The sample comprises roughly 88,000 clones, approximately 70% of which are singletons, and 20% to 25% rests with the top ten. The source material was peripheral blood. This chain uses TRBV6-6 with TRBJ2-7; the match to TRBD2 covers 11 bases. The clonotype originates from a woman aged 60-70 years in a cohort sampled during active or convalescent COVID-19. Here the CDR3 DNA reads TGTGCCAGCAGTTACGGGGTAGCGGGGGGGGGCGAGCAGTACTTC. Its translation: CASSYGVAGGGEQYF.